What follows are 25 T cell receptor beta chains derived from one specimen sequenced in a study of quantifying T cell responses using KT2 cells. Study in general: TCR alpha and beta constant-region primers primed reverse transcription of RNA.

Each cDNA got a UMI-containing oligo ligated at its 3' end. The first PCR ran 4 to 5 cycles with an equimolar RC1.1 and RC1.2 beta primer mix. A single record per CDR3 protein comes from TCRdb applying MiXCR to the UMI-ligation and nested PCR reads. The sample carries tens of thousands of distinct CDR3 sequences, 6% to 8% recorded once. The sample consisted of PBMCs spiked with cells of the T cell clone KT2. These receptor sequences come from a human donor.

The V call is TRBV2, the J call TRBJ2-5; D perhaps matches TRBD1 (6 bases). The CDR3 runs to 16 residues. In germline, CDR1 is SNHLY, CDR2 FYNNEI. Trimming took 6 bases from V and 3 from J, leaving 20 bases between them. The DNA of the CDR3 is TGTGCCAGCAGCTCTAGGGGGACAAACTACGAAGAGACCCAGTACTTC. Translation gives CASSSRGTNYEETQYF.

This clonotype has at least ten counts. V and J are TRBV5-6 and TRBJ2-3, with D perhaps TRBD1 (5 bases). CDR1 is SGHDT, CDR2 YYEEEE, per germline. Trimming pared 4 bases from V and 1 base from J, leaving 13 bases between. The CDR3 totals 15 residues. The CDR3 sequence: CASSPRQLRTDTQYF. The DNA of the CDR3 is TGTGCCAGCAGCCCGAGACAGCTACGCACAGATACGCAGTATTTT.

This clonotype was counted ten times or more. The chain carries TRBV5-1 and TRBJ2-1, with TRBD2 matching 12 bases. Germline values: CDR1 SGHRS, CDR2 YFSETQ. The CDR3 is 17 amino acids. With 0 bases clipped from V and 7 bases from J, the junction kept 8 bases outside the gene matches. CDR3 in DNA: TGCGCCAGCAGCTTGGTCCTAGCGGGAGGGCCGGGAAATGAGCAGTTCTTC. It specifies CASSLVLAGGPGNEQFF.

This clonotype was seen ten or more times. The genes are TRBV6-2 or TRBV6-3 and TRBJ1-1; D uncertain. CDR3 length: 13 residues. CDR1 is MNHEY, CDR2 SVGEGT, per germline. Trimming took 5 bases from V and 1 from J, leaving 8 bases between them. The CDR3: CASSPTENTEAFF. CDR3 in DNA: TGTGCCAGCAGTCCTACAGAGAACACTGAAGCTTTCTTT.

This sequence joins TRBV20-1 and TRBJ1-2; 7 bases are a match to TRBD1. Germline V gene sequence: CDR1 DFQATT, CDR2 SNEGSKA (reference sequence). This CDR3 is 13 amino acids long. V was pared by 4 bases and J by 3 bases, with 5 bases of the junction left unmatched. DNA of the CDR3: TGCAGTGCTACGACAGGGTTGGACTATGGCTACACCTTC. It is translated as CSATTGLDYGYTF.

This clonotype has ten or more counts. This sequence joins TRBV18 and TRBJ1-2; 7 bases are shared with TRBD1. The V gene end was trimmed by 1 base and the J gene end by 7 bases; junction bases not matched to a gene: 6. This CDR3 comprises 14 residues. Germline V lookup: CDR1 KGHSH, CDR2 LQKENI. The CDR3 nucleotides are TGTGCCAGCTCACCACGAAAGGGGGCGTTTGGCTACACCTTC. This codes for CASSPRKGAFGYTF.

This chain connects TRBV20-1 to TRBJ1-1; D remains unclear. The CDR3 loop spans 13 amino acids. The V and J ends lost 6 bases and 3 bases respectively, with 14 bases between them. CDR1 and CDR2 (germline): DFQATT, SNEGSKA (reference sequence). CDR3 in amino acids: CSASRTWDTEAFF. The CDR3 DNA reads TGCAGTGCCTCAAGGACTTGGGACACTGAAGCTTTCTTT.

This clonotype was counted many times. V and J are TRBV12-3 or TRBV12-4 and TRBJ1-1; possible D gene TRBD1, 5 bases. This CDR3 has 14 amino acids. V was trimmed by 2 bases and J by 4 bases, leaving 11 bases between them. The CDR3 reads CASSLRSRATEAFF. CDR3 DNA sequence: TGTGCCAGCAGTTTACGGTCCAGGGCCACTGAAGCTTTCTTT.

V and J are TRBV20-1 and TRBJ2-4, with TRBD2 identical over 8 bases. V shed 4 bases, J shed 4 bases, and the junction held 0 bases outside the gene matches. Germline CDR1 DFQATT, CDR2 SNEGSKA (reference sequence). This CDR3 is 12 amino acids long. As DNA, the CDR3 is TGCAGTGCTATAGCGGGAAAAAACATTCAGTACTTC. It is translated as CSAIAGKNIQYF.

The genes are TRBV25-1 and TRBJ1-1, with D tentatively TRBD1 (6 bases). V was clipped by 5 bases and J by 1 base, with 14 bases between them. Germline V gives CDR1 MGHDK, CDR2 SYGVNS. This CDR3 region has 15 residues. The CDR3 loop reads CASSFRGRGNTEAFF. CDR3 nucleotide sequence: TGTGCCAGCAGTTTCAGGGGCCGGGGGAACACTGAAGCTTTCTTT.

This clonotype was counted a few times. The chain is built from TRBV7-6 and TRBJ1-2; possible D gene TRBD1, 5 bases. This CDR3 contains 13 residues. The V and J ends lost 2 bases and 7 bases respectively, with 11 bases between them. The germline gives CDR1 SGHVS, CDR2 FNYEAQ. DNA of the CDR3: TGTGCCAGCAGCTTAAGGACACTCACTGGCTACACCTTC. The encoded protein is CASSLRTLTGYTF.

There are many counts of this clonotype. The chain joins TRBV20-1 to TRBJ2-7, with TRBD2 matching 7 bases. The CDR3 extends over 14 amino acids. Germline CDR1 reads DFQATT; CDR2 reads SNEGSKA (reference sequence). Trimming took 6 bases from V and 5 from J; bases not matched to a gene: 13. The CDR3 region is CSAPAEREGDEQYF. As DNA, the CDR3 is TGCAGTGCGCCGGCCGAGCGGGAAGGGGACGAGCAGTACTTC.

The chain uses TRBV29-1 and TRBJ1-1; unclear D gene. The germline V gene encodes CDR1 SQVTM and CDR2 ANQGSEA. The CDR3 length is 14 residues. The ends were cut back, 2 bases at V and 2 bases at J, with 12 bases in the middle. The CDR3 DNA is TGCAGCGTTGAAAGTCGGGTGGCAAACACTGAAGCTTTCTTT. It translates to CSVESRVANTEAFF. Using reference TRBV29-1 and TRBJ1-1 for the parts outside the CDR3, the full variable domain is SAVISQKPSRDICQRGTSLTIQCQVDSQVTMMFWYRQQPGQSLTLIATANQGSEATYESGFVIDKFPISRPNLTFSTLTVSNMSPEDSSIYLCSVESRVANTEAFFGQGTRLTVV.

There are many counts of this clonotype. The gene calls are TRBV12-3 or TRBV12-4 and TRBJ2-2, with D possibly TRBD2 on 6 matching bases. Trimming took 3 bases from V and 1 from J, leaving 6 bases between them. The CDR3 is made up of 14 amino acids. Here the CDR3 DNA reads TGTGCCAGCAGTTTGCGGGGGAACACCGGGGAGCTGTTTTTT. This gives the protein CASSLRGNTGELFF.

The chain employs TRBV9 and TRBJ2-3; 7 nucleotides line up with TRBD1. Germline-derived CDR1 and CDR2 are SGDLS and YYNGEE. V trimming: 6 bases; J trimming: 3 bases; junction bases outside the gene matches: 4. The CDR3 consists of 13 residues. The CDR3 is CASTARGTDTQYF. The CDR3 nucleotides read TGTGCCAGCACGGCCAGGGGGACAGATACGCAGTATTTT.

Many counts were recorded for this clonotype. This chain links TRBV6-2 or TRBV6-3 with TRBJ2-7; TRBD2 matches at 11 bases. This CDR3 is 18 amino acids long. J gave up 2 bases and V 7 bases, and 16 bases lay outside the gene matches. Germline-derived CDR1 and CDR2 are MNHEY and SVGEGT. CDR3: CASTRRPRLLAGAYEQYF. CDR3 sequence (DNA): TGTGCCAGCACTCGAAGACCCCGGTTACTAGCGGGGGCCTACGAGCAGTACTTC.

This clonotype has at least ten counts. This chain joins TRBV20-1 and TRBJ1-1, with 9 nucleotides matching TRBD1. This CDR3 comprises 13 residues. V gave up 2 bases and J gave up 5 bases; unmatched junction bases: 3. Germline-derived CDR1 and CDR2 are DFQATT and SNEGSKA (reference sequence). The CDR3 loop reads CSARLDRGTEAFF. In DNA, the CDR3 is TGCAGTGCTAGATTGGACAGGGGAACTGAAGCTTTCTTT.

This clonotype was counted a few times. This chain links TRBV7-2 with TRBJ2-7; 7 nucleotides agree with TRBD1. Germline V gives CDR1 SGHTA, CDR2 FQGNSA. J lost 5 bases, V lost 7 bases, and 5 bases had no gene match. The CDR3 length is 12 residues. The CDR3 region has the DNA TGTGCCAGCACCCGAGACAGGGACGAGCAGTACTTC. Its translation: CASTRDRDEQYF. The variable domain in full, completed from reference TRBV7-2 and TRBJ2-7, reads GAGVSQSPSNKVTEKGKDVELRCDPISGHTALYWYRQSLGQGLEFLIYFQGNSAPDKSGLPSDRFSAERTGGSVSTLTIQRTQQEDSAVYLCASTRDRDEQYFGPGTRLTVT.

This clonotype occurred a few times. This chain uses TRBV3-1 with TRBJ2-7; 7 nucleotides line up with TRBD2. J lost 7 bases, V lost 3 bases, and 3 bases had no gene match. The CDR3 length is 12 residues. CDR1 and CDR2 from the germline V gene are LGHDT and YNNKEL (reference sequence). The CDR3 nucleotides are TGTGCCAGCAGCCAGGTGCGGGGGGAGCAGTACTTC. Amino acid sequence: CASSQVRGEQYF.

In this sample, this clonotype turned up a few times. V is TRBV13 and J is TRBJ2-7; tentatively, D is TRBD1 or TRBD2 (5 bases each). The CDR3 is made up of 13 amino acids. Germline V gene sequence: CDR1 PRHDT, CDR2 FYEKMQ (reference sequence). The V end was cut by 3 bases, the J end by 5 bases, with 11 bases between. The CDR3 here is CASSFGAGDEQYF. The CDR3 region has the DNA TGTGCCAGCAGCTTTGGGGCCGGGGACGAGCAGTACTTC.

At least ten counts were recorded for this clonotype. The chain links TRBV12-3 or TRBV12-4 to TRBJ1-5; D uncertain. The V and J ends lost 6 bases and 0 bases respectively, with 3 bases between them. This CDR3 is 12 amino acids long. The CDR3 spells CASRVSNQPQHF. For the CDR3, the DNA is TGTGCCAGCAGGGTTAGCAATCAGCCCCAGCATTTT.

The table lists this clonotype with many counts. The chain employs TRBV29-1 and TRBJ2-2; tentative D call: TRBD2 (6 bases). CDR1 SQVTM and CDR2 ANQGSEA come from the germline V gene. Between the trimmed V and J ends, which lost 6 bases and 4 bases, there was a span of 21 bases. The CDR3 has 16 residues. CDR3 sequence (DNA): TGCAGCGTCCGGACGTCTTCCGGGAGCGCCACCGGGGAGCTGTTTTTT. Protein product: CSVRTSSGSATGELFF.

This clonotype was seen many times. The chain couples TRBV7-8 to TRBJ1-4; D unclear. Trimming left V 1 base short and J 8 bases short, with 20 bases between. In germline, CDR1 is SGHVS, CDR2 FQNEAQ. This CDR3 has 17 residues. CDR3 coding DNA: TGTGCCAGCAGCTTAGGGAAAGACGGCTACCCCTTAGAAAAACTGTTTTTT. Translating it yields CASSLGKDGYPLEKLFF.

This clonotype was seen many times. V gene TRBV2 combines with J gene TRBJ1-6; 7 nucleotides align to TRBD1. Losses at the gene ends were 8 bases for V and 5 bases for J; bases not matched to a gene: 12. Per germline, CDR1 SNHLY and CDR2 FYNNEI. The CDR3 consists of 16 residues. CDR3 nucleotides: TGTGCCAGCCGTTGGGGCGCGACAGGGAATAATTCACCCCTCCACTTT. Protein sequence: CASRWGATGNNSPLHF.

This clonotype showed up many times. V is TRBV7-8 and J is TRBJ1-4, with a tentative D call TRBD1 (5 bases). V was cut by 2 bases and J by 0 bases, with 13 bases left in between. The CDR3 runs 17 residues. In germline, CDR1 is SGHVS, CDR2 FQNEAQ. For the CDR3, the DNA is TGTGCCAGCAGCTTAACGGGGCGGGATGCAACTAATGAAAAACTGTTTTTT. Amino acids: CASSLTGRDATNEKLFF.